This entry describes one TCR beta chain. Profiled with immunoSEQ multiplex PCR; TCRdb holds only in-frame clones, not every one. The data hold approximately 300,000 clones, with 90% to 95% observed a single time. The sample belongs to a study of T cell responses to AZD1222 COVID-19 vaccine. The sequencing here drew on peripheral blood, taken 28 days after the second AZD1222 dose. This clonotype was sampled from an adult who received the AZD1222 COVID-19 vaccine.

The CDR3 reads CASSLLRDTRRSGANVLTF. The CDR3 DNA sequence: TGTGCCAGCAGCCTTCTCCGGGACACGCGTCGCTCTGGGGCCAACGTCCTGACTTTC. This chain connects TRBV7-9 to TRBJ2-6, with D perhaps TRBD1 (6 bases). Trimming removed 5 bases at V and 0 bases at J, with 20 bases between. The CDR3 extends over 19 amino acids. CDR1 and CDR2 (germline): SEHNR, FQNEAQ (reference sequence).